These T cell receptor beta chains were read from a single sample in a study of cytotoxic CD8 clonotypes in ibrutinib-treated CLL. Only in-frame clones appear in the TCRdb table, and some are missing; sequencing was by immunoSEQ multiplex PCR. The table lists some 130,000 clones, about 78% of them singletons, with around 4.9% in the top ten. Source: PBMCs, taken after 24 months of ibrutinib treatment. The receptors derive from a human donor with chronic lymphocytic leukemia. The CDR3 runs from the conserved cysteine through the conserved F or W. The D gene is left open where the match is weak. Size tells how often a clone was seen (once, few, many) or the class of an expanded clone, and some rows leave it out.

j_call clone_size v_call d_call cdr3_nt cdr3_aa
TRBJ2-1 - TRBV7-2 - TGTGCCAGCAGCTTAGGGAGGGCTAGGGGGAATGAGCAGTTCTTC CASSLGRARGNEQFF
TRBJ1-2 - TRBV5-6 TRBD1 TGTGCCAGCAGACGGACAGGGGGCTACACCTTC CASRRTGGYTF
TRBJ2-2 - TRBV18 - TGTGCCAGCTCACCCCTCGGACGGAACACCGGGGAGCTGTTTTTT CASSPLGRNTGELFF
TRBJ1-4 - TRBV7-8 - TGTGCCAGCAGCCCCGGGGATCCAGGGACTGGGGAAAAACTGTTTTTT CASSPGDPGTGEKLFF
TRBJ2-1 - TRBV6-5 - TGTGCCAGCAGTTACCATGACCCGAATGAGCAGTTCTTC CASSYHDPNEQFF
TRBJ2-5 - TRBV19 - TGTGCCAGTAGCAAAAAGGGGGAGACCCAGTACTTC CASSKKGETQYF
TRBJ2-3 - TRBV13 TRBD2 TGTGCCAGCAGCTTAGGGCCCCCGGGAGGGGATACGCAGTATTTT CASSLGPPGGDTQYF
TRBJ2-4 - TRBV2 TRBD2 TGTGCCAGCGCTGCGGGGGACGACAAAAACATTCAGTACTTC CASAAGDDKNIQYF
TRBJ2-5 once TRBV5-1 - TGCGCCAGCAGCTCATCACAACCAGCCCAAGAGACCCAGTACTTC CASSSSQPAQETQYF
TRBJ1-1 few TRBV2 - TGTGCCAGCAGGGGATTCCTGGGGGACACTGAAGCTTTCTTT CASRGFLGDTEAFF
TRBJ1-5 - TRBV30 - TGTGCCTGGAGCGCCCGGGAAGAGCAGCCCCAGCATTTT CAWSAREEQPQHF
TRBJ2-3 - TRBV28 TRBD2 TGTGCCAGCAGCAGCCCTTTGGGACTAGCGGCTAGCACAGATACGCAGTATTTT CASSSPLGLAASTDTQYF
TRBJ1-5 - TRBV6-6 - TGTGCCAGCAGTTATCGGGATATAGGCAATCAGCCCCAGCATTTT CASSYRDIGNQPQHF
TRBJ2-1 few TRBV7-8 - TGTGCCAGCAGCTTCGGGTTGGCCCCCAATGAGCAGTTCTTC CASSFGLAPNEQFF